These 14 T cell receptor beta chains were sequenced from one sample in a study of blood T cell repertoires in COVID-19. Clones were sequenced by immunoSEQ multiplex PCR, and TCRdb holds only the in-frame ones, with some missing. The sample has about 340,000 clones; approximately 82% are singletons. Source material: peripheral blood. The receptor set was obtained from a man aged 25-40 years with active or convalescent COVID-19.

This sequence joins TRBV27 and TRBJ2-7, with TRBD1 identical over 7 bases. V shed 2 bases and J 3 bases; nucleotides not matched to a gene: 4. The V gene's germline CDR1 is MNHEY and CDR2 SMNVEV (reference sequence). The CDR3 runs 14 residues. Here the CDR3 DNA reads TGTGCCAGCAGTTTAGACAGGGTAGGCTACGAGCAGTACTTC. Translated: CASSLDRVGYEQYF.

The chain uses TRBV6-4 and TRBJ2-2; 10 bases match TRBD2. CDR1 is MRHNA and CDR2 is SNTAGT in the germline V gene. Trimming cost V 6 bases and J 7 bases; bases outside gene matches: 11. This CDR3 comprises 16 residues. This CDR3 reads CASSAGAGGPDGELFF. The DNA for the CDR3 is TGTGCCAGCAGCGCCGGAGCGGGGGGGCCTGACGGGGAGCTGTTTTTT.

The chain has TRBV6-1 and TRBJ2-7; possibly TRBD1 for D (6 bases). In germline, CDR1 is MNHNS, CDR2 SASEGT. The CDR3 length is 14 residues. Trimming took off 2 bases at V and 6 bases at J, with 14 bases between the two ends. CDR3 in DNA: TGTGCCAGCAGTGAAAGGGGTCGAGGGGGCGAGCAGTACTTC. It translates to CASSERGRGGEQYF.

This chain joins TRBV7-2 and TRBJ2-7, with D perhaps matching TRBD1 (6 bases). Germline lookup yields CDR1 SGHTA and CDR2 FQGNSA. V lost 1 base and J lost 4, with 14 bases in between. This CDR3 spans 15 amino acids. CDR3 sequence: CASSLVRNREYEQYF. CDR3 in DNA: TGTGCCAGCAGCTTAGTAAGGAACAGGGAATACGAGCAGTACTTC.

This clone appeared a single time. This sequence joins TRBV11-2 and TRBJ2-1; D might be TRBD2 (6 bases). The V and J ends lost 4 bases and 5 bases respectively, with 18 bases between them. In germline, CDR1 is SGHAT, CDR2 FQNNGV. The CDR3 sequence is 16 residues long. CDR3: CASSSSRGLAHNEQFF. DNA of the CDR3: TGTGCCAGCAGCTCCTCGCGGGGTTTGGCCCACAATGAGCAGTTCTTC.

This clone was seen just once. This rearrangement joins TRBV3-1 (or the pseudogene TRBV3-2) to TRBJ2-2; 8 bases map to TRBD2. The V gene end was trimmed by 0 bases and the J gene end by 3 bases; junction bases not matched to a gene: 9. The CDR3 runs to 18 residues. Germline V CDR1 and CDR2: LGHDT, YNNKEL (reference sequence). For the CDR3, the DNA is TGTGCCAGCAGCCAAGATCTGGGACGGGGGGGATACACCGGGGAGCTGTTTTTT. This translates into CASSQDLGRGGYTGELFF.

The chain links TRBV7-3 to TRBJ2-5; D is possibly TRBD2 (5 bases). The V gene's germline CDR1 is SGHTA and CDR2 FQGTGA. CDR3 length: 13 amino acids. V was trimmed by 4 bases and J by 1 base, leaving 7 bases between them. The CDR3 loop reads CASSSGSQETQYF. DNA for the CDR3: TGTGCCAGCAGCTCGGGGAGCCAAGAGACCCAGTACTTC.

The CDR3: CASSPKDREQPQHF. The CDR3 DNA is TGTGCCAGCAGCCCCAAGGACAGGGAGCAGCCCCAGCATTTT. J is TRBJ1-5 and V is TRBV11-2; 8 nucleotides align to TRBD1. V shed 5 bases and J 7 bases; nucleotides not matched to a gene: 7. Germline V gives CDR1 SGHAT, CDR2 FQNNGV. The CDR3 is 14 amino acids.

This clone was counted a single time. DNA for the CDR3: TGCGCCAGCAGTAGGGGCAGCATTAACTATGGCTACACCTTC. It codes for CASSRGSINYGYTF. The rearrangement links TRBV5-1 to TRBJ1-2; TRBD1 might be the D (5 bases). The CDR3 consists of 14 residues. CDR1 SGHRS and CDR2 YFSETQ come from the germline V gene. The germline V and J ends were trimmed by 5 bases and 1 base, with 12 bases remaining between them.

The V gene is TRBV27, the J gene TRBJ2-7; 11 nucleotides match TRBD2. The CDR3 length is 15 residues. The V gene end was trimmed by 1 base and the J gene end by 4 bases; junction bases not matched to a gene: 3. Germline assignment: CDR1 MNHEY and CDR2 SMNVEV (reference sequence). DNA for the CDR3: TGTGCCAGCAGTTTATTGGCTAGCGGGGGGTACGAGCAGTACTTC. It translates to CASSLLASGGYEQYF.

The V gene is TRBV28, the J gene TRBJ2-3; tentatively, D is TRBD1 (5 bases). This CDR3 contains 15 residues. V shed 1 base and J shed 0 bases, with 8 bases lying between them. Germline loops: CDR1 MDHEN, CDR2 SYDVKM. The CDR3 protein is CASSLSGRSTDTQYF. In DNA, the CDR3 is TGTGCCAGCAGTTTATCAGGGCGAAGCACAGATACGCAGTATTTT.

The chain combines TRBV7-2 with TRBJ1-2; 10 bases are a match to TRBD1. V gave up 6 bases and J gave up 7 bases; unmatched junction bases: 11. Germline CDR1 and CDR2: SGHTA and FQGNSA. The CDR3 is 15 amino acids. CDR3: CASRSRDRGSLGYTF. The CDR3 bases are TGTGCCAGCAGATCGCGGGACAGGGGTTCTCTTGGCTACACCTTC.

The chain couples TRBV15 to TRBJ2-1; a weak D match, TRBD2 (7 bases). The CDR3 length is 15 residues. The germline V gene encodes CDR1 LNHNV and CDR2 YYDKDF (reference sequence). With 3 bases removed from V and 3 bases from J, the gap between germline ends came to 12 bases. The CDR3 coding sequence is TGTGCCACCAGCAGGGGGGGGACAAACTACAATGAGCAGTTCTTC. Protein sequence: CATSRGGTNYNEQFF.

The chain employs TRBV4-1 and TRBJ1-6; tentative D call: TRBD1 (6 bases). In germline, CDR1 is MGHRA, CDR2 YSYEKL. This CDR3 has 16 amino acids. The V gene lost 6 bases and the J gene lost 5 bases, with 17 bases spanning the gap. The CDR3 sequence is CASSPSRTADNSPLHF. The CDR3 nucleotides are TGCGCCAGCAGTCCTAGCCGGACAGCAGATAATTCACCCCTCCACTTT.